This passage covers 28 T cell receptor beta chains from one sample sequenced in a study of cytomegalovirus exposure and HLA in healthy donors. The PCR made use of 60 Vbeta and 13 Jbeta primers. TCRdb keeps only in-frame clones here, not all; method: immunoSEQ multiplex PCR. Of about 140,000 clones detected, about four fifths appear once; the ten largest clones hold about 2.2%. The sample comprised PBMCs. These receptors all stem from a young man in good health and CMV-seronegative.

As DNA, the CDR3 is TGTGCCTGGAGTCGTACAGCGAACACTGAAGCTTTCTTT. Protein sequence: CAWSRTANTEAFF. This chain connects TRBV30 to TRBJ1-1; D unresolved. CDR1 and CDR2 from the germline V gene are GTSNPN and SVGIG (reference sequence). V was cut by 2 bases and J by 1 base, with 8 bases left in between. The CDR3 contains 13 residues.

The chain carries TRBV19 and TRBJ2-1; TRBD1 might be the D (6 bases). V was clipped by 4 bases and J by 5 bases, with 18 bases between them. Germline loops: CDR1 LNHDA, CDR2 SQIVND (reference sequence). This CDR3 comprises 16 residues. CDR3 amino acids: CASSTTGTTTNNEQFF. The CDR3 DNA follows: TGTGCCAGTAGTACAACAGGGACGACTACAAACAATGAGCAGTTCTTC.

The chain has TRBV7-3 and TRBJ2-1; TRBD1 matches 7 bases. Losses at the gene ends were 2 bases for V and 2 bases for J; bases not matched to a gene: 3. Germline V gene data show CDR1 as SGHTA and CDR2 as FQGTGA. CDR3 size: 15 residues. CDR3 nucleotides: TGTGCCAGCAGCTTAGACAGGGCCCCCTACAATGAGCAGTTCTTC. Translated, it gives CASSLDRAPYNEQFF.

V is TRBV28 and J is TRBJ1-5; TRBD1 might be the D (6 bases). The CDR3 covers 15 residues. Germline CDR1 reads MDHEN; CDR2 reads SYDVKM. The V gene lost 6 bases and the J gene lost 5 bases, with 17 bases spanning the gap. The CDR3 sequence is CASSPSDSDYQPQHF. In nucleotides, the CDR3 is TGTGCCAGCAGCCCATCGGACAGTGATTATCAGCCCCAGCATTTT.

Details on this clone: The junction does not match germline at one end; this may be a read error. The chain uses TRBV7-7 and TRBJ2-6; D possibly corresponds to TRBD1 (6 bases). The CDR3 is made up of 17 amino acids. Germline CDR1 and CDR2: SSHAT and FNYEAQ (reference sequence). As DNA, the CDR3 is TGTGCTAGCAGCGAGCTACAGGGTAGGACTGGGGCCAACGTCCTGACTTTC. This sequence encodes CASSELQGRTGANVLTF.

The chain has TRBV7-2 and TRBJ2-7; the D is unclear. The germline CDR1 and CDR2 sequences are SGHTA and FQGNSA. Trimming shortened V by 0 bases and J by 3 bases, and 12 bases separated the two germline ends. The length of the CDR3 is 15 residues. The CDR3 region is CASSLALGFGYEQYF. CDR3 coding DNA: TGTGCCAGCAGCTTAGCCTTGGGCTTCGGCTACGAGCAGTACTTC.

This chain connects TRBV6-1 to TRBJ1-5; 9 positions match TRBD1. The CDR3 has 16 amino acids. Germline CDR1 reads MNHNS; CDR2 reads SASEGT. V lost 3 bases and J lost 0; bases outside the gene matches: 3. CDR3 protein: CASSEGTGYSNQPQHF. CDR3 nucleotide sequence: TGTGCCAGCAGTGAGGGGACAGGGTATAGCAATCAGCCCCAGCATTTT.

This clone was found a few times. The rearrangement uses TRBV7-9 and TRBJ1-4, with unresolved D. This CDR3 has 14 amino acids. From germline, CDR1 is SEHNR and CDR2 FQNEAQ (reference sequence). The ends were cut back, 7 bases at V and 5 bases at J, with 14 bases in the middle. The DNA for the CDR3 is TGTGCCAGCACCCGACGGGGAGGGAATGAAAAACTGTTTTTT. It encodes CASTRRGGNEKLFF.

The V call is TRBV28, the J call TRBJ2-7; 10 bases line up with TRBD1. The CDR3 contains 16 residues. Losses at the gene ends were 5 bases for V and 1 base for J; bases not matched to a gene: 8. From germline, CDR1 is MDHEN and CDR2 SYDVKM. This CDR3 is CASSPTPGQGSYEQYF. The CDR3 coding sequence is TGTGCCAGCAGTCCGACCCCGGGACAGGGGTCCTACGAGCAGTACTTC.

The sample holds one count of this clone. V and J are TRBV28 and TRBJ2-7; TRBD2 agrees at 7 bases. This CDR3 has 14 residues. With V trimmed by 3 bases and J by 6 bases, 8 bases remained unmatched. Per the germline V gene, CDR1 is MDHEN and CDR2 is SYDVKM. CDR3 residues: CASSFGEGRAEQYF. As DNA, the CDR3 is TGTGCCAGCAGTTTCGGCGAGGGGAGGGCCGAGCAGTACTTC.

There are a few counts of this clone. The V call is TRBV5-4, the J call TRBJ1-1; 11 nucleotides line up with TRBD1. The CDR3 consists of 16 residues. CDR1 is SGHNT and CDR2 is YYREEE in the germline V gene (reference sequence). V was clipped by 0 bases and J by 5 bases; unmatched bases: 6. The CDR3 nucleotides are TGTGCCAGCAGCTTGGCCGGGACAGGGGGGCGAACTGAAGCTTTCTTT. It yields the protein CASSLAGTGGRTEAFF.

The chain employs TRBV9 and TRBJ1-3; TRBD1 is a possible D gene (5 bases). In germline, CDR1 is SGDLS, CDR2 YYNGEE. The V gene lost 0 bases and the J gene lost 0 bases, with 10 bases spanning the gap. CDR3 length equals 16 residues. CDR3 nucleotides: TGTGCCAGCAGCGTAGTCGGGGGTGGCTCTGGAAACACCATATATTTT. It codes for CASSVVGGGSGNTIYF. Together with reference TRBV9 and TRBJ1-3, the CDR3 gives the full variable domain: DSGVTQTPKHLITATGQRVTLRCSPRSGDLSVYWYQQSLDQGLQFLIQYYNGEERAKGNILERFSAQQFPDLHSELNLSSLELGDSALYFCASSVVGGGSGNTIYFGEGSWLTVV.

V gene TRBV5-1 combines with J gene TRBJ2-4; TRBD2 matches 10 bases. Germline V gives CDR1 SGHRS, CDR2 YFSETQ. J lost 9 bases, V lost 3 bases, and 9 bases had no gene match. The CDR3 is 15 amino acids. CDR3 sequence: CASSSGRTSGGIQYF. In DNA form, the CDR3 reads TGCGCCAGCAGCTCTGGCCGGACTAGCGGTGGCATTCAGTACTTC.

The chain is built from TRBV29-1 and TRBJ2-5, with 13 nucleotides matching TRBD2. Germline V gives CDR1 SQVTM, CDR2 ANQGSEA. V dropped 4 bases and J dropped 7; count of bases not matched to a gene: 9. This CDR3 has 15 amino acids. CDR3 DNA sequence: TGCAGCGTTGGAGGACTAGCGGGGGATAGAGGGACCCAGTACTTC. Translating gives CSVGGLAGDRGTQYF.

The gene calls are TRBV11-3 and TRBJ2-4; tentative D call: TRBD2 (6 bases). V lost 0 bases and J lost 4, with 10 bases in between. Germline CDR1 SGHNT, CDR2 YENEEA. The CDR3 sequence is 15 residues long. Here the CDR3 DNA reads TGTGCCAGCAGCTTAGACGCTGGAGGGAAAAACATTCAGTACTTC. Translation gives CASSLDAGGKNIQYF.

The chain couples TRBV30 to TRBJ1-2; no clear D gene. Germline V gene data show CDR1 as GTSNPN and CDR2 as SVGIG (reference sequence). The V gene lost 0 bases and the J gene lost 4 bases, with 9 bases spanning the gap. The CDR3 spans 13 residues. The CDR3 loop is CAWSVPGVYGYTF. CDR3 DNA: TGTGCCTGGAGTGTACCGGGAGTCTATGGCTACACCTTC.

This chain connects TRBV15 to TRBJ1-5; 9 bases agree with TRBD1. The V gene's germline CDR1 is LNHNV and CDR2 YYDKDF (reference sequence). This CDR3 has 18 residues. V was pared by 3 bases and J by 6 bases, with 15 bases of the junction left unmatched. The CDR3 nucleotides read TGTGCCACCAGCAGTTCCCTTACCGGGACAGGGAGAGGTCAGCCCCAGCATTTT. Translated, it gives CATSSSLTGTGRGQPQHF. The full variable domain, with the rest looked up from reference TRBV15 and TRBJ1-5, is DAMVIQNPRYQVTQFGKPVTLSCSQTLNHNVMYWYQQKSSQAPKLLFHYYDKDFNNEADTPDNFQSRRPNTSFCFLDIRSPGLGDTAMYLCATSSSLTGTGRGQPQHFGDGTRLSIL.

The chain uses TRBV6-5 and TRBJ2-2; D is perhaps TRBD1 (6 bases). CDR1 is MNHEY and CDR2 is SVGAGI in the germline V gene. The CDR3 loop spans 15 amino acids. The V gene lost 6 bases and the J gene lost 2 bases, with 13 bases spanning the gap. CDR3 nucleotide sequence: TGTGCCAGCAGCCCTCTAGGGGGAAACACCGGGGAGCTGTTTTTT. Amino acids: CASSPLGGNTGELFF.

V is TRBV7-3 and J is TRBJ2-5; D unclear. The germline V and J ends were trimmed by 2 bases and 2 bases, with 6 bases remaining between them. CDR1 SGHTA and CDR2 FQGTGA come from the germline V gene. The CDR3 length is 13 residues. The CDR3 loop reads CASSLADQETQYF. CDR3 DNA sequence: TGTGCCAGCAGCTTAGCGGATCAAGAGACCCAGTACTTC.

The rearrangement joins TRBV6-6 to TRBJ1-2; D might be TRBD1 (6 bases). Germline assignment: CDR1 MNHNY and CDR2 SVGAGI (reference sequence). V was pared by 8 bases and J by 4 bases, with 20 bases between. There are 15 residues in the CDR3. DNA for the CDR3: TGTGCCAGCTGGCGGCCCAGGGGCGCAGGCTATGGCTACACCTTC. Translating it yields CASWRPRGAGYGYTF.

This clone was seen only a few times. V usage is TRBV5-1 and J usage is TRBJ2-1; 8 nucleotides agree with TRBD2. The CDR3 extends over 16 amino acids. Germline values: CDR1 SGHRS, CDR2 YFSETQ. Unmatched junction bases numbered 10, after V lost 1 base and J lost 7 bases. This chain's CDR3 is CASSLLSSGRKNEQFF. CDR3 nucleotide sequence: TGCGCCAGCAGCTTGCTGTCCAGCGGGAGAAAGAATGAGCAGTTCTTC. The entire variable domain, with the rest obtained from reference TRBV5-1 and TRBJ2-1, is as follows: KAGVTQTPRYLIKTRGQQVTLSCSPISGHRSVSWYQQTPGQGLQFLFEYFSETQRNKGNFPGRFSGRQFSNSRSEMNVSTLELGDSALYLCASSLLSSGRKNEQFFGPGTRLTVL.

This clone turned up a few times. Mismatch with germline at one junction end may stem from a read error. The chain employs TRBV6-5 and TRBJ2-7; 8 bases match TRBD2. This CDR3 has 12 amino acids. Germline-derived CDR1 and CDR2 are MNHEY and SVGAGI. CDR3 DNA sequence: TGTGCCAGCAGTTCCGGGATGGTAGCGGGGAACTTC. Residues: CASSSGMVAGNF.

This sequence joins TRBV7-2 and TRBJ2-2; the D gene is possibly TRBD2 (6 bases). The CDR3 has 17 amino acids. Per germline, CDR1 SGHTA and CDR2 FQGNSA. V dropped 4 bases and J dropped 1 base, with 16 bases sitting between them. The CDR3 sequence: CASSSGVGGRNTGELFF. DNA of the CDR3: TGTGCCAGCAGCTCGGGTGTTGGGGGGAGGAACACCGGGGAGCTGTTTTTT.

The rearrangement links TRBV19 to TRBJ2-3, with a tentative D call TRBD2 (6 bases). The CDR3 totals 17 residues. Germline V gene data show CDR1 as LNHDA and CDR2 as SQIVND (reference sequence). V shed 7 bases and J shed 2 bases, with 22 bases lying between them. The CDR3 nucleotides are TGTGCCAGTAAAGGGGCTTTGGGGGGATCCCCCACAGATACGCAGTATTTT. Its protein product is CASKGALGGSPTDTQYF.

This clone was recorded a few times. This chain uses TRBV19 with TRBJ2-1; D remains unclear. CDR3 length: 14 residues. The V gene lost 6 bases and the J gene lost 9 bases, with 18 bases spanning the gap. The germline gives CDR1 LNHDA, CDR2 SQIVND (reference sequence). CDR3 loop: CASSPASGVGEQFF. The CDR3 DNA follows: TGTGCCAGTAGCCCCGCGTCGGGTGTCGGTGAGCAGTTCTTC.

The CDR3 spells CASSHTWDRTSSGNTIYF. The DNA for the CDR3 is TGCGCCAGCAGCCATACCTGGGACAGGACCAGCTCTGGAAACACCATATATTTT. V usage is TRBV4-1 and J usage is TRBJ1-3; TRBD1 aligns across 8 bases. Trimming took 3 bases from V and 0 from J; bases not matched to a gene: 10. The germline V gene encodes CDR1 MGHRA and CDR2 YSYEKL. This CDR3 region has 18 residues.

This chain uses TRBV6-1 with TRBJ2-5; TRBD1 aligns across 11 bases. The CDR3 totals 14 residues. Looked up from germline, CDR1 is MNHNS and CDR2 is SASEGT. V lost 5 bases and J lost 5; bases outside the gene matches: 4. DNA for the CDR3: TGTGCCAGCAGTTGGACAGGGGGCGCGGAGACCCAGTACTTC. It encodes CASSWTGGAETQYF.

The chain is built from TRBV7-2 and TRBJ2-3, with 12 bases lining up with TRBD2. CDR3 length: 16 residues. CDR1 is SGHTA and CDR2 is FQGNSA in the germline V gene. The trim removed 1 base at V and 6 bases at J, leaving 5 bases unmatched. This chain's CDR3 is CASSLVASGGADTQYF. The CDR3 coding sequence is TGTGCCAGCAGCTTAGTGGCTAGCGGGGGGGCCGATACGCAGTATTTT.